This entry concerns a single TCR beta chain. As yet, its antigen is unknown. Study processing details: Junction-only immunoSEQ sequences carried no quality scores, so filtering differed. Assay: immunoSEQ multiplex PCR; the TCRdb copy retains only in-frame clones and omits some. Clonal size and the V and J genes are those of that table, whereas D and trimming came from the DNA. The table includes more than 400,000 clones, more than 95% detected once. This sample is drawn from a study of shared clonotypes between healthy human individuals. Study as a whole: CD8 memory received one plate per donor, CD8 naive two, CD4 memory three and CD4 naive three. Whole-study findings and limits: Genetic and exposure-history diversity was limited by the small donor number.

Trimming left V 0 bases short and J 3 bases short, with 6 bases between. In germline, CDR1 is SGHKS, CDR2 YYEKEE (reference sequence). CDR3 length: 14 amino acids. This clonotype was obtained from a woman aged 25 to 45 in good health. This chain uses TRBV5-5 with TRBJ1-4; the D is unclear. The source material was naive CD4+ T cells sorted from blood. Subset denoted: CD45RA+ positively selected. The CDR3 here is CASSLGHSNEKLFF. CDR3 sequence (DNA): TGTGCCAGCAGCTTGGGGCACTCTAATGAAAAACTGTTTTTT.